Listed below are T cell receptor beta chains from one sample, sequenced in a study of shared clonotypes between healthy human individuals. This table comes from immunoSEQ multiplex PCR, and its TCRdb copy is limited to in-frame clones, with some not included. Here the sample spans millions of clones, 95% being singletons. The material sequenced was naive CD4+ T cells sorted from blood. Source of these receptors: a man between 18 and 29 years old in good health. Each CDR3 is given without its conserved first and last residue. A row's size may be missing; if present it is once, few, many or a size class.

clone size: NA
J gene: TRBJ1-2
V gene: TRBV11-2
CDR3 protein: ASSPPVSGYGYT

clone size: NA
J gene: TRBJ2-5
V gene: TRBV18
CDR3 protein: ASSPPGLQETQY

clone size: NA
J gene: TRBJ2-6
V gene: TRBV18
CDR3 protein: ASSLRADRGNSGANVLT

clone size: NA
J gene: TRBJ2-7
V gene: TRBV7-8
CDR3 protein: ASSNLAGGLDEQY

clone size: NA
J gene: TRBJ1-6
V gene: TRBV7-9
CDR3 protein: ASSSTGYGSPLH

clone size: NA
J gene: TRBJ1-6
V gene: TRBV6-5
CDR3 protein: ASSLTGVNSPLH

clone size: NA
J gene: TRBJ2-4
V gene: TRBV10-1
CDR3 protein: ASSSSGQGKNIQY

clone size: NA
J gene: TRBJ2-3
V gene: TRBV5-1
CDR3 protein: ASSEPGRSDTQY

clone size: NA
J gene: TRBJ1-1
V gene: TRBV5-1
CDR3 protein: ASSLGGNKNTEAF

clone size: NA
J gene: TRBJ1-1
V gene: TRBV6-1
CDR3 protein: ASLTDRNTEAF

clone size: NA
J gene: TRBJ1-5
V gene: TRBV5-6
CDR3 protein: ASSLGQNQPQH

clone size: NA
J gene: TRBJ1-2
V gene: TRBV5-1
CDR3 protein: ASSLGGEYGYT

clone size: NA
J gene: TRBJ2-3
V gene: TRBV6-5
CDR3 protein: ASTPGTSTDTQY

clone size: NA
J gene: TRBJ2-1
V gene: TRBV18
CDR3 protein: ASSPPLAGGPSNEQF

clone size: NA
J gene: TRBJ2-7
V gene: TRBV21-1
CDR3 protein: ASSKGHQHEQY

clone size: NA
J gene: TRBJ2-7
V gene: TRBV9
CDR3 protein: ASSASEFAYEQY

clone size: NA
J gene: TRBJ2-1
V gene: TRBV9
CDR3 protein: ASSPTLADYNEQF

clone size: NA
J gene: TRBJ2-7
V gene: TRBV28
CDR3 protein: ASSLAGNHEQY

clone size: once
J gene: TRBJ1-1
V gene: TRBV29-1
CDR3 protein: SVELQGRWTEAF

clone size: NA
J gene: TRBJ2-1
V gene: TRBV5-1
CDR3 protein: ASSSGPISSYNEQF

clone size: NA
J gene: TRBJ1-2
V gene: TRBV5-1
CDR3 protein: ASSPEDRLSYGYT

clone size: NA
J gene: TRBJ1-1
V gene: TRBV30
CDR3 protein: AWSVTGMNTEAF

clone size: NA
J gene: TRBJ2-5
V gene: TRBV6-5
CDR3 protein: ASGSGETQY

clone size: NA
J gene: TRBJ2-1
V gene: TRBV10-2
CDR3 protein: ASSTPGSRPGYNEQF

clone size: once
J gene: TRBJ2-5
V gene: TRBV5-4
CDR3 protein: ASSNGGLAGSTGGQTQY

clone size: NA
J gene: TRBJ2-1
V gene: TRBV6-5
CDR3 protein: ASSYGDYNEQF

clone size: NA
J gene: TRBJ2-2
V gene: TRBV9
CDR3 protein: ASSRGSTNTGELF

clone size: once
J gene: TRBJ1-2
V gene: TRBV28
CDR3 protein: ASSGTGPYGYT

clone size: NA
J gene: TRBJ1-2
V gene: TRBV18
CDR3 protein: ASSHSRDGYT

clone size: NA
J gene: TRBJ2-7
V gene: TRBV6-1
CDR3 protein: ASSARQPPYEQY

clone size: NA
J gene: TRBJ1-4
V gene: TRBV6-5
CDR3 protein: ASSYAPINEKLF

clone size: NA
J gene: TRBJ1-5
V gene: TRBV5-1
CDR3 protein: ASSSGKQPQH

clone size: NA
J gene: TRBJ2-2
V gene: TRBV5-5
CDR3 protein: ASSLQGNTGELF

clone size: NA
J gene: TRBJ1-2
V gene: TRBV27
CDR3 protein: ASSLTPGPSYGYT

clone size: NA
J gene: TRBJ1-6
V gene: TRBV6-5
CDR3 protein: ASSYRTGLNSPLH

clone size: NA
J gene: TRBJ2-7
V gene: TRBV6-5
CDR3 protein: ASSYSGSRRLEQY

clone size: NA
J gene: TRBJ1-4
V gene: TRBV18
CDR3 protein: ASSLNEKLF

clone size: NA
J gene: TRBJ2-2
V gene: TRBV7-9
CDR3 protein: ASRPQNGPGELF

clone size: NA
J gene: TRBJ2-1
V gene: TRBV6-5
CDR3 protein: ASSRDRGPNEQF

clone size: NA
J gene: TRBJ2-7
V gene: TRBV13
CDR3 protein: ASSLGLARWGHEQY

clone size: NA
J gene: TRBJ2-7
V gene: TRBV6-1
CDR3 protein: ASSEGEQVSEQY

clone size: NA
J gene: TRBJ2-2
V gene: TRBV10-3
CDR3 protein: ATTGDPASTGELF

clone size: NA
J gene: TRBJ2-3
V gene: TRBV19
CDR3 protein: ASSQTSGSADTQY

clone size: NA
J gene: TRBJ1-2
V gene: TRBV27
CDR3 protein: ASGRGQASDGYT

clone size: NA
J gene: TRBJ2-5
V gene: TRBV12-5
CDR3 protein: ASGWQDSETQY

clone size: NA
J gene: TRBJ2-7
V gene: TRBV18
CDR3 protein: ASSPPGQDEQY

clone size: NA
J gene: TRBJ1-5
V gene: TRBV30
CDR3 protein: AWSVGRVREVILQH

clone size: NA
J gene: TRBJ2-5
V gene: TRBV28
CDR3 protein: ASSSGGAGQETQY

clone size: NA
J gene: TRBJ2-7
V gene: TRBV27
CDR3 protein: ASSKRPNYEQY

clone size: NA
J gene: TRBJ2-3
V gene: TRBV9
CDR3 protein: ASSVWGPGSDTQY

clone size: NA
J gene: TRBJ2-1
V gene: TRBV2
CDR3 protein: ASSENSGGNNEQF

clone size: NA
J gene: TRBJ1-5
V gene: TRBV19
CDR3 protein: ASSILTGNVQPQH

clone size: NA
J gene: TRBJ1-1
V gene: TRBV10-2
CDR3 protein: ASRPTVNTEAF

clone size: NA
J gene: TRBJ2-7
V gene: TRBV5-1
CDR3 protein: ASSPEQGAYEQY

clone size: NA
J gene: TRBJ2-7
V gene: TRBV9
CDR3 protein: ASSAQQGSGEQY

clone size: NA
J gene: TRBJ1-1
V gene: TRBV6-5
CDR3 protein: ASSPGVWTEAF

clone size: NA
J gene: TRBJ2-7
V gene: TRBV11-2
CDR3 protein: ASSPGQTYEQY

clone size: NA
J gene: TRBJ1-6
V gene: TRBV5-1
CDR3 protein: ASSLLPRGNSPLH

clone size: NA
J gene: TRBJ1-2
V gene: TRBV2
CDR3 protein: ASSGETGAGYGYT